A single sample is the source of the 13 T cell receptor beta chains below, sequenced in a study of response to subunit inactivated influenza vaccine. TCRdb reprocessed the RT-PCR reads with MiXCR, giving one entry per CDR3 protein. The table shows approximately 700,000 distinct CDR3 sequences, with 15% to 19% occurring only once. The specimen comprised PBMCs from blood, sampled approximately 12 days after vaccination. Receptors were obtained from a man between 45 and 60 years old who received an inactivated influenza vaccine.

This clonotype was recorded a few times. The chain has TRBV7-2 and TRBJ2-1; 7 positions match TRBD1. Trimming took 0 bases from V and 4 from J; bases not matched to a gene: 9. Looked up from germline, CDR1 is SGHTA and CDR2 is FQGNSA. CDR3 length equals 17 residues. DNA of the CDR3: TGTGCCAGCAGCTTAGCCGGGGACAGCCTTATTTACAATGAGCAGTTCTTC. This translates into CASSLAGDSLIYNEQFF.

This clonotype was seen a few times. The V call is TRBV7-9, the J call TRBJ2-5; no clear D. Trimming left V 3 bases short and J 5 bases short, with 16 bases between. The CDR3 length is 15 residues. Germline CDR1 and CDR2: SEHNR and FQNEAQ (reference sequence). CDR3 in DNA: TGTGCCAGCAGCTTCTTTCGCCACCCTGCGGAGACCCAGTACTTC. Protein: CASSFFRHPAETQYF.

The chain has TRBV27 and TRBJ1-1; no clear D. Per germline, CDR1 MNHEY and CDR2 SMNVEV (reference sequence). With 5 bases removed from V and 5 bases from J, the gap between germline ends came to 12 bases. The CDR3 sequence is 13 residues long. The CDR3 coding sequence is TGTGCCAGCAGTGCGACTTCGGGGACTGAAGCTTTCTTT. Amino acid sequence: CASSATSGTEAFF.

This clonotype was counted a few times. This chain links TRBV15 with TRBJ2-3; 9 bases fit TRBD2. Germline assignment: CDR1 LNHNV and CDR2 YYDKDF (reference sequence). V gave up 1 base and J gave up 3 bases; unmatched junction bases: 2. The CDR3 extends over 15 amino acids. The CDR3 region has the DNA TGTGCCACCAGCAGAGCTACTAGCGGGACAGATACGCAGTATTTT. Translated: CATSRATSGTDTQYF.

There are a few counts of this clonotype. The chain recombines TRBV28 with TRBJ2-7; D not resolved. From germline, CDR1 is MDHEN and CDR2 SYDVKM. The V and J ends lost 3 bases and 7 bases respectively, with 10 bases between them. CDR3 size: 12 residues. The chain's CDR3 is CASSLVRKEQYF. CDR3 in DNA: TGTGCCAGCAGTTTGGTCAGGAAGGAGCAGTACTTC.

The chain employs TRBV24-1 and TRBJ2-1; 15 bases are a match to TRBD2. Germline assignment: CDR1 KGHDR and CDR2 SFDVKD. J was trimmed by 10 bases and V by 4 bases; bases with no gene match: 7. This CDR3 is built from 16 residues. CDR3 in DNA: TGTGCCACCAGTGAGCCTGGACTAGCGGGAGGGAACGAGCAGTTCTTC. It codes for CATSEPGLAGGNEQFF.

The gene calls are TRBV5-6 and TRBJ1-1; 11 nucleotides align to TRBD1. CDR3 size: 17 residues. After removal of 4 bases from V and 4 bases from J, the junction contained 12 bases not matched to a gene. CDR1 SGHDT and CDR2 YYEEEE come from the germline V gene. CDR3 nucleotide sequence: TGTGCCAGCAGCGGGACAGGGGGAAAGTATTCGGGCACTGAAGCTTTCTTT. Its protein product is CASSGTGGKYSGTEAFF.

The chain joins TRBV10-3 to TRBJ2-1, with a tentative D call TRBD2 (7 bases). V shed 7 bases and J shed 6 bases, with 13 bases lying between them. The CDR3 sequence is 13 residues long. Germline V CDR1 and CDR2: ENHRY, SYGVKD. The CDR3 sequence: CAITRGPANEQFF. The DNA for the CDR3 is TGTGCCATCACGCGGGGGCCGGCCAATGAGCAGTTCTTC.

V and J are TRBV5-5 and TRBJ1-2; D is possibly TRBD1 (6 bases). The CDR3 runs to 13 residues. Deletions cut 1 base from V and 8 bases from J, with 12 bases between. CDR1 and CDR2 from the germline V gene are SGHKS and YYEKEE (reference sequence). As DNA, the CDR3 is TGTGCCAGCAGCTTGAACAGGGAGGAAGGCTACACCTTC. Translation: CASSLNREEGYTF. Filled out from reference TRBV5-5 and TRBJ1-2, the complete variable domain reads DAGVTQSPTHLIKTRGQQVTLRCSPISGHKSVSWYQQVLGQGPQFIFQYYEKEERGRGNFPDRFSARQFPNYSSELNVNALLLGDSALYLCASSLNREEGYTFGSGTRLTVV.

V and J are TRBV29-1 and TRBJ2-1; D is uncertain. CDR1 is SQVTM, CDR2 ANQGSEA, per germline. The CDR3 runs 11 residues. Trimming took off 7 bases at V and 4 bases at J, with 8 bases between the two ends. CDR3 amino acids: CSGDTYNEQFF. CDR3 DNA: TGCAGCGGTGATACTTACAATGAGCAGTTCTTC.

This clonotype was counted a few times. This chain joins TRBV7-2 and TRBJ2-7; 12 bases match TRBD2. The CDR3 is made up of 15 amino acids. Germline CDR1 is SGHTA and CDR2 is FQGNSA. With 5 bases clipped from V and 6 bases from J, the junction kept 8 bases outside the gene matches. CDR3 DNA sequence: TGTGCCAGCAGCATTCTGACTAGCGGGAGTGCCGAGCAGTACTTC. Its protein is CASSILTSGSAEQYF.

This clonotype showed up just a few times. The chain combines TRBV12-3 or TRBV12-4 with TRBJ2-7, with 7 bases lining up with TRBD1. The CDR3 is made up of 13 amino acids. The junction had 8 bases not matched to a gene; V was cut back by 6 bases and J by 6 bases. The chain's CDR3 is CASSPDRTSEQYF. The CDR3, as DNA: TGTGCCAGCAGCCCGGACAGGACGAGCGAGCAGTACTTC.

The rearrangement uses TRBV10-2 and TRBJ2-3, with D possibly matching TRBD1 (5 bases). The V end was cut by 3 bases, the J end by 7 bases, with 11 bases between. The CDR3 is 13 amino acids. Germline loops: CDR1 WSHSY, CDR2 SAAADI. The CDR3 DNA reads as TGCGCCAGCAGTGACCCACCAGGGAATACGCAGTATTTT. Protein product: CASSDPPGNTQYF.